The rows below give T cell receptor beta chains drawn from one sample of a study of cytomegalovirus exposure and HLA in healthy donors. Repertoires were generated with immunoSEQ multiplex PCR, while TCRdb's copy carries only in-frame clones and drops some. The data show about 140,000 clones, with around 66% seen just once and around 6% held by the top ten. Sequences were obtained from PBMCs. Receptors were obtained from an older woman in good health and CMV-seronegative. Both conserved end residues are part of each CDR3. The D gene is left open where the match is weak. Clone size appears in some rows only: once, few, many, or a class for an expanded clone.

D,J,size,V,CDR3,DNA
-,TRBJ1-1,-,TRBV6-4,CASSVGGGTEAFF,TGTGCCAGCAGTGTGGGAGGGGGCACTGAAGCTTTCTTT
TRBD1,TRBJ1-1,-,TRBV7-3,CASSRLRHRGRGNTEAFF,TGTGCCAGCAGCAGACTTAGACACAGGGGACGGGGGAACACTGAAGCTTTCTTT
-,TRBJ2-7,-,TRBV9,CASSLDRTIWAEFYEQYF,TGTGCCAGCAGCCTCGATCGAACCATCTGGGCAGAATTCTACGAGCAGTACTTC
-,TRBJ2-7,-,TRBV20-1,CSASGYDEQYF,TGCAGTGCTAGCGGGTATGACGAGCAGTACTTC
TRBD1,TRBJ1-2,-,TRBV25-1,CASSARTGGYGYTF,TGTGCCAGCAGTGCCCGGACAGGGGGCTATGGCTACACCTTC
TRBD2,TRBJ2-4,-,TRBV7-9,CASSLAASGNAKNIQYF,TGTGCCAGCAGCTTAGCGGCTAGCGGGAACGCCAAAAACATTCAGTACTTC
-,TRBJ1-2,-,TRBV5-1,CASSLEQGNYGYTF,TGCGCCAGCAGCTTGGAACAGGGCAACTATGGCTACACCTTC
TRBD1,TRBJ2-7,few,TRBV6-1,CASIRTTGGIYEQYF,TGTGCCAGCATCCGAACCACAGGGGGCATATACGAGCAGTACTTC
TRBD1,TRBJ1-4,-,TRBV7-9,CASSPPGTGNEKLFF,TGTGCCAGCAGCCCCCCCGGGACAGGAAATGAAAAACTGTTTTTT
-,TRBJ1-2,-,TRBV5-1,CASSLDRVYGYTF,TGCGCCAGCAGCTTGGACAGGGTATATGGCTACACCTTC
TRBD2,TRBJ2-1,-,TRBV6-5,CASSYSFLAGGREQFF,TGTGCCAGCAGTTACTCATTCTTAGCGGGAGGTAGGGAGCAGTTCTTC
TRBD1,TRBJ1-2,-,TRBV6-1,CASSEAWTGIYGYTF,TGTGCCAGCAGTGAAGCGTGGACAGGGATCTATGGCTACACCTTC
-,TRBJ1-6,-,TRBV11-2,CASSLSQPAGSSYNSPLHF,TGTGCCAGCAGCTTAAGTCAGCCGGCAGGTAGCTCCTATAATTCACCCCTCCACTTT
-,TRBJ1-2,-,TRBV2,CASRGGANYGYTF,TGTGCCAGCAGAGGAGGGGCTAACTATGGCTACACCTTC
-,TRBJ1-1,-,TRBV5-1,CASSGGGVLPEAFF,TGCGCCAGCAGCGGCGGGGGAGTACTACCTGAAGCTTTCTTT
-,TRBJ1-2,few,TRBV28,CASSQANYGYTF,TGTGCCAGCAGCCAGGCTAACTATGGCTACACCTTC
-,TRBJ2-1,-,TRBV4-1,CASSQEKGRNEQFF,TGCGCCAGCAGCCAAGAAAAGGGGCGAAATGAGCAGTTCTTC
TRBD2,TRBJ2-1,few,TRBV28,CASRPLIGLAGGSSYNEQFF,TGTGCCAGCAGGCCGCTCATAGGACTAGCGGGAGGCAGCTCCTACAATGAGCAGTTCTTC
TRBD2,TRBJ2-5,-,TRBV27,CASSSQGLGTQYF,TGTGCCAGCAGTTCTCAGGGACTAGGGACCCAGTACTTC
TRBD1,TRBJ1-5,-,TRBV7-9,CASSHGTGTNSNQPQHF,TGTGCCAGCAGCCACGGGACAGGGACTAATAGCAATCAGCCCCAGCATTTT
TRBD1,TRBJ1-3,-,TRBV19,CASSARTGESPGNTIYF,TGTGCCAGTAGTGCCCGGACAGGGGAGAGCCCTGGAAACACCATATATTTT
-,TRBJ2-2,-,TRBV6-4,CASRRVPKAGELFF,TGTGCCAGCCGCAGGGTTCCTAAAGCCGGGGAGCTGTTTTTT
-,TRBJ2-2,-,TRBV5-1,CASSLVGRVTGELFF,TGCGCCAGCAGCTTGGTTGGCAGGGTGACCGGGGAGCTGTTTTTT
-,TRBJ2-2,-,TRBV4-3,CASSLGRANGGELFF,TGCGCCAGCAGCCTAGGCAGGGCTAATGGCGGGGAGCTGTTTTTT
TRBD1,TRBJ1-1,few,TRBV18,CASSLDRGRRGNTEAFF,TGTGCCAGCTCACTTGACAGGGGGCGTAGAGGGAACACTGAAGCTTTCTTT
-,TRBJ2-1,-,TRBV27,CASRLSGGHEQFF,TGTGCCAGCAGGTTAAGCGGTGGGCATGAGCAGTTCTTC
-,TRBJ1-4,-,TRBV5-1,CASSEQGNEKLFF,TGCGCCAGCAGCGAACAGGGTAATGAAAAACTGTTTTTT
-,TRBJ2-1,few,TRBV2,CARAGRSNEQFF,TGTGCCAGAGCAGGGAGGAGCAATGAGCAGTTCTTC
-,TRBJ1-2,-,TRBV5-1,CASSSRGGSYGYTF,TGCGCCAGCAGCTCGAGGGGGGGTAGCTATGGCTACACCTTC
TRBD2,TRBJ2-6,few,TRBV5-5,CASSLSPTSGISSGANVLTF,TGTGCCAGCAGCTTGTCCCCAACTAGCGGAATAAGCTCTGGGGCCAACGTCCTGACTTTC
-,TRBJ2-3,-,TRBV19,CASSTQTADTQYF,TGTGCCAGTAGTACCCAGACTGCAGATACGCAGTATTTT
-,TRBJ1-2,-,TRBV9,CASSLGGGYGYTF,TGTGCCAGCAGCCTCGGGGGGGGCTATGGCTACACCTTC
-,TRBJ1-2,-,TRBV14,CASSSTGIGYTF,TGTGCCAGCAGCTCTACAGGGATTGGCTACACCTTC
-,TRBJ2-4,-,TRBV7-2,CASSLDPGIIQYF,TGTGCCAGCAGCTTAGATCCAGGGATCATTCAGTACTTC
TRBD1,TRBJ2-5,once,TRBV7-8,CASSLSDRDQETQYF,TGTGCCAGCAGCTTATCAGACAGGGACCAAGAGACCCAGTACTTC
TRBD2,TRBJ2-3,-,TRBV7-8,CASSRSGVSTDTQYF,TGTGCCAGCAGCCGTAGCGGGGTTAGCACAGATACGCAGTATTTT
-,TRBJ1-2,-,TRBV5-6,CASSRDTNYGYTF,TGTGCCAGCAGCCGGGACACTAACTATGGCTACACCTTC
TRBD2,TRBJ2-7,few,TRBV11-2,CASSSLGLAYEQYF,TGTGCCAGCAGCTCGTTGGGACTAGCCTACGAGCAGTACTTC
-,TRBJ2-1,few,TRBV6-4,CASSDIKRSSYNEQFF,TGTGCCAGCAGTGACATTAAGCGGAGCTCCTACAATGAGCAGTTCTTC
TRBD2,TRBJ2-3,few,TRBV19,CASSILAGGPGTQYF,TGTGCCAGTAGTATCCTAGCGGGAGGGCCTGGTACGCAGTATTTT
-,TRBJ2-3,-,TRBV7-2,CASSLGPGLNTDTQYF,TGTGCCAGCAGCTTAGGCCCAGGGCTGAACACAGATACGCAGTATTTT
-,TRBJ1-2,few,TRBV5-4,CATTSWRARDYGYTF,TGTGCCACGACGTCCTGGAGGGCGCGGGACTATGGCTACACCTTC
-,TRBJ2-1,-,TRBV5-4,CASSSPYGGYNEQFF,TGTGCCAGCAGCTCCCCATACGGGGGCTACAATGAGCAGTTCTTC
-,TRBJ1-5,few,TRBV28,CASRTGGNQPQHF,TGTGCCAGCAGGACAGGTGGCAATCAGCCCCAGCATTTT